This record concerns one T cell receptor (beta chain) sequence. MiXCR, applied by TCRdb to the 5' RACE reads, yields one record per CDR3 protein. Of roughly 75,000 distinct CDR3 sequences listed, 13% were seen once; the top ten hold 5.5% to 7.5%. The sample comes from a study of spatial heterogeneity in lung cancer. V was cut by 3 bases and J by 3 bases, with 6 bases left in between. The CDR3 length is 12 residues. Germline CDR1 reads MDHEN; CDR2 reads SYDVKM. Sample time point: sample taken at primary tumor resection. Unsorted whole RNA from tumor, nontumor lung or frozen PBMC underwent sequencing. J is TRBJ2-7 and V is TRBV28; D call uncertain. This specimen consisted of PBMCs, obtained at surgery. This clonotype was obtained from a male donor with early-stage non-small cell lung cancer. This chain's CDR3 is CASSFQNYEQYF. The CDR3, as DNA: TGTGCCAGCAGTTTCCAGAACTACGAGCAGTACTTC.